A single sample gave rise to the 30 T cell receptor beta chains below, sequenced in a study of blood T cell repertoires in COVID-19. Assay: immunoSEQ multiplex PCR; the TCRdb copy retains only in-frame clones and omits some. The sample lists over 150,000 clones; roughly 80% were seen once. Sequencing input: peripheral blood. The receptors here all came from a man aged 65-85 years with acute or convalescent COVID-19.

Comment on this clone: A junction end diverges from the germline sequence, so it may reflect a read error. V is TRBV5-6 and J is TRBJ2-6; D perhaps matches TRBD1 (5 bases). CDR3 length equals 16 residues. The germline V gene encodes CDR1 SGHDT and CDR2 YYEEEE. CDR3: CASSLGSGSGANVLTF. The CDR3, as DNA: TGTGCCAGCAGCTTGGGGTCAGGGTCTGGTGCCAACGTCCTGACTTTC.

The rearrangement uses TRBV19 and TRBJ1-1; 7 bases fit TRBD1. Germline V lookup: CDR1 LNHDA, CDR2 SQIVND (reference sequence). After removal of 3 bases from V and 3 bases from J, the junction contained 4 bases not matched to a gene. This CDR3 contains 14 residues. CDR3 amino acids: CASSIGQVYTEAFF. The DNA of the CDR3 is TGTGCCAGTAGTATTGGACAGGTGTACACTGAAGCTTTCTTT.

This clone was picked up one time. V gene TRBV12-5 combines with J gene TRBJ1-1; D gene uncertain. Germline assignment: CDR1 LGHNT and CDR2 FRNRAP. The CDR3 is 14 residues long. V was clipped by 6 bases and J by 6 bases, with 17 bases between them. CDR3 region: CASGFLTGNAEAFF. The CDR3 region has the DNA TGTGCTAGTGGCTTCCTTACGGGTAACGCTGAAGCTTTCTTT.

The CDR3 sequence is CASSPLASGSRDTQYF. The CDR3 DNA reads TGTGCCAGCAGCCCCCTGGCTAGCGGGAGCCGAGATACGCAGTATTTT. The chain combines TRBV3-1 (or the pseudogene TRBV3-2) with TRBJ2-3, with TRBD2 identical over 10 bases. CDR3 size: 16 residues. The J segment lost 5 bases and the V segment lost 4 bases, leaving 9 bases of the junction unmatched. Per the germline V gene, CDR1 is LGHDT and CDR2 is YNNKEL (reference sequence).

This clone appeared a few times. The V gene is TRBV21-1, the J gene TRBJ1-3. TRBV21-1 represents a pseudogene. This CDR3 spans 14 amino acids. The chain's CDR3 is CAKPVEGSGNTIYF. The CDR3 DNA reads as TGTGCCAAACCCGTAGAGGGCTCTGGAAACACCATATATTTT.

This chain joins TRBV2 and TRBJ2-7; unclear D gene. The CDR3 is 12 residues long. Germline V gene sequence: CDR1 SNHLY, CDR2 FYNNEI. V lost 2 bases to trimming and J lost 2 bases, with 4 bases between them. The CDR3 spells CASSEQTYEQYF. The CDR3 region has the DNA TGTGCCAGCAGTGAACAGACCTACGAGCAGTACTTC.

This clone was recorded a few times. The gene calls are TRBV11-3 and TRBJ2-6; no clear D gene. The germline V gene has CDR1 SGHNT and CDR2 YENEEA. The CDR3 sequence is 13 residues long. V shed 5 bases and J shed 4 bases, with 6 bases lying between them. The CDR3 reads CASSPYGANVLTF. The CDR3 DNA follows: TGTGCCAGCAGCCCCTACGGGGCCAACGTCCTGACTTTC.

V is TRBV7-3 and J is TRBJ2-1, with TRBD2 identical over 13 bases. Germline V gene sequence: CDR1 SGHTA, CDR2 FQGTGA. V shed 4 bases and J 7 bases; nucleotides not matched to a gene: 4. This CDR3 contains 15 residues. CDR3 protein: CASSSLTSGRNEQFF. CDR3 DNA sequence: TGTGCCAGCAGCTCCCTGACTAGCGGGAGGAATGAGCAGTTCTTC.

In its sample, this clone was seen once. The junction departs from germline at one end; a sequencing error may be responsible. At the DNA level, this CDR3 is encoded by other sequences in the same sample as well. V usage is TRBV2 and J usage is TRBJ1-2; D not resolved. The germline V gene has CDR1 SNHLY and CDR2 FYNNEI. The CDR3 is made up of 13 amino acids. The DNA of the CDR3 is TGTGCCAGCAGTGACGGGGTAGACTATGGTTACACCTTC. This codes for CASSDGVDYGYTF.

The chain uses TRBV5-8 and TRBJ2-5; 12 nucleotides align to TRBD2. CDR1 is SGHTS, CDR2 YDEGEE, per germline. The CDR3 loop spans 16 amino acids. Trimming removed 5 bases from V and 1 base from J; junction bases left unmatched: 6. CDR3 in amino acids: CASRPLAGGPQETQYF. CDR3 nucleotides: TGTGCCAGCAGACCACTAGCGGGGGGTCCCCAAGAGACCCAGTACTTC.

J is TRBJ2-5 and V is TRBV19; 10 bases map to TRBD1. Germline CDR1 is LNHDA and CDR2 is SQIVND (reference sequence). This CDR3 spans 14 amino acids. V lost 5 bases, J lost 4 bases, and 4 bases stayed unmatched. The CDR3 is CASSAGQGGETQYF. CDR3 nucleotides: TGTGCCAGTAGTGCCGGACAGGGGGGAGAGACCCAGTACTTC.

This sequence joins TRBV21-1 and TRBJ1-3; the D call in the table, TRBD1, was not verified against the DNA. TRBV21-1 is given as a pseudogene. This CDR3 has 17 residues. CDR3 protein: CASSKVPVRDTLNTIYF. The CDR3 region has the DNA TGTGCCAGCAGCAAAGTTCCAGTTAGGGACACGTTAAACACCATATATTTT.

The V and J genes are TRBV19 and TRBJ1-3, with 7 bases matching TRBD1. The V gene end was trimmed by 7 bases and the J gene end by 4 bases; junction bases not matched to a gene: 4. CDR1 and CDR2 (germline): LNHDA, SQIVND (reference sequence). The CDR3 contains 13 residues. The CDR3 sequence: CASIGDRGNTIYF. Written as DNA, the CDR3 is TGTGCCAGTATCGGGGACAGAGGAAACACCATATATTTT. The variable domain in full, with the rest retrieved from reference TRBV19 and TRBJ1-3, is DGGITQSPKYLFRKEGQNVTLSCEQNLNHDAMYWYRQDPGQGLRLIYYSQIVNDFQKGDIAEGYSVSREKKESFPLTVTSAQKNPTAFYLCASIGDRGNTIYFGEGSWLTVV.

The gene calls are TRBV9 and TRBJ2-3; the match to TRBD2 covers 8 bases. The CDR3 loop spans 18 amino acids. The germline V gene has CDR1 SGDLS and CDR2 YYNGEE. J was trimmed by 0 bases and V by 2 bases; bases with no gene match: 11. The CDR3 DNA reads TGTGCCAGCAGCGTTTCCGCGAGCGGGAGAGGCAGCACAGATACGCAGTATTTT. Amino acids: CASSVSASGRGSTDTQYF.

The CDR3 DNA sequence: TGTGCCAGCAGCGTATTAGCGAACTCGGAAACCAATGAGCAGTTCTTC. It yields the protein CASSVLANSETNEQFF. This chain joins TRBV9 and TRBJ2-1; D is possibly TRBD2 (5 bases). This CDR3 is 16 amino acids long. Trimming pared 1 base from V and 6 bases from J, leaving 17 bases between. The germline V gene encodes CDR1 SGDLS and CDR2 YYNGEE.

CDR3 coding DNA: TGTGCCAGCAGCCTGGGGACAGGGGGCTTCGAGACCCAGTACTTC. It codes for CASSLGTGGFETQYF. V and J are TRBV7-6 and TRBJ2-5, with 12 nucleotides matching TRBD1. CDR1 is SGHVS, CDR2 FNYEAQ, per germline. This CDR3 has 15 residues. V trimming: 5 bases; J trimming: 5 bases; junction bases outside the gene matches: 6.

The chain combines TRBV24-1 with TRBJ1-6; D perhaps matches TRBD1 (6 bases). Trimming shortened V by 4 bases and J by 9 bases, and 18 bases separated the two germline ends. Germline V lookup: CDR1 KGHDR, CDR2 SFDVKD. The CDR3 length is 16 residues. CDR3 amino acids: CATSDPFRGEGSPLHF. The CDR3 nucleotides read TGTGCCACCAGTGACCCTTTCAGGGGAGAAGGTTCACCCCTCCACTTT.

The chain is built from TRBV19 and TRBJ2-3, with TRBD2 matching over 16 bases. Germline lookup yields CDR1 LNHDA and CDR2 SQIVND (reference sequence). The junction had 7 bases not matched to a gene; V was cut back by 3 bases and J by 4 bases. This CDR3 comprises 18 residues. The CDR3 DNA is TGTGCCAGTAGTATTGGGGGGACTAGCGGGAGGGGACCAGATACGCAGTATTTT. Its translation is CASSIGGTSGRGPDTQYF.

The chain employs TRBV19 and TRBJ1-2; 9 bases map to TRBD1. CDR3 length: 16 residues. The V gene's germline CDR1 is LNHDA and CDR2 SQIVND (reference sequence). V gave up 0 bases and J gave up 6 bases; unmatched junction bases: 8. The CDR3: CASSIDHRGLNDGYTF. DNA for the CDR3: TGTGCCAGTAGTATAGACCACAGGGGGCTAAATGATGGCTACACCTTC.

Only one count was recorded for this clone. This rearrangement joins TRBV5-5 to TRBJ2-7; D may be TRBD2 (6 bases). The CDR3 contains 16 residues. Germline CDR1 and CDR2: SGHKS and YYEKEE (reference sequence). V gave up 5 bases and J gave up 5 bases, with 23 bases separating them. CDR3 residues: CASSFGRETLGDEQYF. CDR3 DNA: TGTGCCAGCAGTTTCGGTCGGGAGACCCTAGGCGACGAGCAGTACTTC.

This chain uses TRBV15 with TRBJ1-5; D is uncertain. Germline loops: CDR1 LNHNV, CDR2 YYDKDF (reference sequence). The CDR3 extends over 17 amino acids. Trimming removed 0 bases from V and 0 bases from J, with 12 bases in between. The CDR3 nucleotides are TGTGCCACCAGCAGAGATTTTCCCAATCCTAGCAATCAGCCCCAGCATTTT. As protein: CATSRDFPNPSNQPQHF.

The chain recombines TRBV18 with TRBJ2-4; tentatively, D is TRBD2 (6 bases). The germline V and J ends were trimmed by 0 bases and 8 bases, with 14 bases remaining between them. This CDR3 has 15 amino acids. The germline gives CDR1 KGHSH, CDR2 LQKENI. Here the CDR3 reads CASSPPVRGTDIQYF. For the CDR3, the DNA is TGTGCCAGCTCACCACCGGTGCGCGGGACGGACATTCAGTACTTC.

This chain joins TRBV20-1 and TRBJ1-1; 8 nucleotides agree with TRBD1. V shed 3 bases and J 3 bases; nucleotides not matched to a gene: 6. The germline V gene encodes CDR1 DFQATT and CDR2 SNEGSKA (reference sequence). The CDR3 spans 14 residues. The CDR3 reads CSASGGQGYTEAFF. Written as DNA, the CDR3 is TGCAGTGCTAGTGGAGGACAGGGTTACACTGAAGCTTTCTTT.

The rearrangement uses TRBV19 and TRBJ1-6, with 7 bases aligning to TRBD1. With 6 bases clipped from V and 13 bases from J, the junction kept 15 bases outside the gene matches. Germline V gene sequence: CDR1 LNHDA, CDR2 SQIVND (reference sequence). The CDR3 runs 15 residues. The CDR3 loop is CASRDRDSGMVPLHF. For the CDR3, the DNA is TGTGCCAGTAGGGATCGGGACAGCGGCATGGTGCCCCTCCACTTT.

Remarks on this clone: Different DNA sequences within this sample yield the same CDR3. J is TRBJ1-5 and V is TRBV19, with a tentative D call TRBD1 (6 bases). CDR3 length: 15 residues. Trimming removed 3 bases from V and 2 bases from J, with 11 bases in between. Per germline, CDR1 LNHDA and CDR2 SQIVND (reference sequence). CDR3 amino acids: CASSILQGGNQPQHF. The CDR3 nucleotides read TGTGCCAGTAGTATTTTACAGGGAGGCAATCAGCCCCAGCATTTT. Full variable domain (rest looked up from reference TRBV19 and TRBJ1-5): DGGITQSPKYLFRKEGQNVTLSCEQNLNHDAMYWYRQDPGQGLRLIYYSQIVNDFQKGDIAEGYSVSREKKESFPLTVTSAQKNPTAFYLCASSILQGGNQPQHFGDGTRLSIL.

This chain uses TRBV4-3 with TRBJ1-2; perhaps TRBD1 as D (5 bases). The V end was cut by 1 base, the J end by 4 bases, with 10 bases between. Per the germline V gene, CDR1 is LGHNA and CDR2 is YSLEER. CDR3 length equals 14 residues. CDR3 nucleotide sequence: TGCGCCAGCAGCCAAGTACAGGCTTCCTATGGCTACACCTTC. This encodes CASSQVQASYGYTF.

The J gene is TRBJ2-7, the V gene TRBV5-1, with D maybe TRBD2 (5 bases). The length of the CDR3 is 12 residues. Trimming left V 5 bases short and J 6 bases short, with 12 bases between. Germline V gene data show CDR1 as SGHRS and CDR2 as YFSETQ. CDR3 in amino acids: CASSLQGGEQYF. CDR3 coding DNA: TGCGCCAGCAGTCTCCAAGGAGGCGAGCAGTACTTC.

The V and J genes are TRBV7-6 and TRBJ1-2; TRBD1 agrees at 7 bases. CDR3 length: 15 amino acids. The germline V gene encodes CDR1 SGHVS and CDR2 FNYEAQ. V shed 5 bases and J 0 bases; nucleotides not matched to a gene: 6. CDR3 nucleotide sequence: TGTGCCAGCAGCCCTGGGACAGCAGCTAACTATGGCTACACCTTC. Protein sequence: CASSPGTAANYGYTF.

The chain joins TRBV7-9 to TRBJ1-4; TRBD1 matches 7 bases. Trimming cost V 4 bases and J 0 bases; bases outside gene matches: 2. Germline V gives CDR1 SEHNR, CDR2 FQNEAQ (reference sequence). This CDR3 is 15 amino acids long. The CDR3 bases are TGTGCCAGCAGCTGGGGACAGTCAACTAATGAAAAACTGTTTTTT. Translated, it gives CASSWGQSTNEKLFF.

This rearrangement joins TRBV6-5 to TRBJ2-7; possibly TRBD1 for D (7 bases). V dropped 6 bases and J dropped 1 base, with 16 bases sitting between them. The germline gives CDR1 MNHEY, CDR2 SVGAGI. CDR3 length equals 15 residues. CDR3 sequence: CASSRDRAGSYEQYF. The CDR3 region has the DNA TGTGCCAGCAGCAGAGACAGGGCGGGGTCCTACGAGCAGTACTTC.